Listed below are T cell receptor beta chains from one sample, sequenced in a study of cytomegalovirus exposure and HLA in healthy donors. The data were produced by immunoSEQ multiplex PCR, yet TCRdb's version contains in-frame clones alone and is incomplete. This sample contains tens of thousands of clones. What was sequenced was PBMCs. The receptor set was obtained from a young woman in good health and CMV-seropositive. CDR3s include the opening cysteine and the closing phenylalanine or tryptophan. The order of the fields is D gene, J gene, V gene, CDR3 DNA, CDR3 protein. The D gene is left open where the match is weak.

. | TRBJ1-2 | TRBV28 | TGTGCCAGCAGTTCGGAGTATGGCTACACCTTC | CASSSEYGYTF
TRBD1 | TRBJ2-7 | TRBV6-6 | TGTGCCAGCAGCCGGACAGGGTACGAGCAGTACTTC | CASSRTGYEQYF
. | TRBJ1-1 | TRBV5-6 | TGTGCCAGCAGCCGGCGCGAGTGGGCAGGTGAAGCTTTCTTT | CASSRREWAGEAFF
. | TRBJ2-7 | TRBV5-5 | TGTGCCAGCAGCGCCGGGACTCGGCCCGCCTACGAGCAGTACTTC | CASSAGTRPAYEQYF
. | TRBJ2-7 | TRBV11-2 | TGTGCCAGCAGCTTACCGGAAAGGGGCATCTACGAGCAGTACTTC | CASSLPERGIYEQYF
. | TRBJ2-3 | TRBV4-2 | TGTGCCAGCAGCCAAGATCGAGTCGGACTCACGGTCGAGTATTTT | CASSQDRVGLTVEYF
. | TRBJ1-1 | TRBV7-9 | TGTGCCAGCAGCCGCGGCATGAACACTGAAGCTTTCTTT | CASSRGMNTEAFF
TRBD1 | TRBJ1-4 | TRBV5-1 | TGCGCCAGCAGCTCGGGACAGGGTGTTGAAAAACTGTTTTTT | CASSSGQGVEKLFF
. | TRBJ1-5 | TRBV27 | TGTGCCAGCAGTTCCTTCGGGAGGGATGGTCAGCCCCAGCATTTT | CASSSFGRDGQPQHF
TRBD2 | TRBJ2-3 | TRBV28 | TGTGCCAGCAACCTAGCGGGGGAGGTAGATACGCAGTATTTT | CASNLAGEVDTQYF
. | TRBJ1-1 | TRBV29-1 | TGCAGCTTAACGCGGGGGAACACTGAAGCTTTCTTT | CSLTRGNTEAFF
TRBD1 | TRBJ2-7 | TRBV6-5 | TGTGCCAGCAGGACGGGGACAGGGAGTAGCGAGCAGTACTTC | CASRTGTGSSEQYF
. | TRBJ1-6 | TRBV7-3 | TGTGCCAGCAGCTTAACCAGTAATTCACACCTCCACTTT | CASSLTSNSHLHF
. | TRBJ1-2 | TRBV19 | TGTGCCAGTAGTATAGGGGCAAGCCCTGGCTACACCTTC | CASSIGASPGYTF
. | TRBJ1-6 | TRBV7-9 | TGTGCCAGCAGCCCCATTGCTGCTACGAATTCACCCCTCCACTTT | CASSPIAATNSPLHF
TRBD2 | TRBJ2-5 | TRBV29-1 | TGCAGCGTTCCCGGGCGGGGGGGGCTGCGGGAGACCCAGTACTTC | CSVPGRGGLRETQYF
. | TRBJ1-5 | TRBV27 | TGTGCCAGCAGTCCAGGGTATAGCAATCAGCCCCAGCATTTT | CASSPGYSNQPQHF
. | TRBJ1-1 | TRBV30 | TGTGCCGGCATCGGAGGCACTGAAGCTTTCTTT | CAGIGGTEAFF
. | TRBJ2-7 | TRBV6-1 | TGTGCCAGCAGTGAACCAGATTACGAGCAGTACTTC | CASSEPDYEQYF
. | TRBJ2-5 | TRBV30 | TGTGCCTGGAGTGTGGGCAGAAGGGAGACCCAGTACTTC | CAWSVGRRETQYF
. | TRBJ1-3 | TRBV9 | TGTGCCAGCAGCGTAGGTCCGGTTCCTGGAAACACCATATATTTT | CASSVGPVPGNTIYF
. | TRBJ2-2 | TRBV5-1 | TGCGCCAGCAGCCCGGACTCCCTCACCGGGGAGCTGTTTTTT | CASSPDSLTGELFF
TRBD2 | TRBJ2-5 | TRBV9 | TGTGCCAGCAGCGACAGCGGGAGGGAGGGGGAGACCCAGTACTTC | CASSDSGREGETQYF
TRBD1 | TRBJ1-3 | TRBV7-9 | TGTGCCAGCAGCAGACGACAGGGTTTGAGCTCTGGAAACACCATATATTTT | CASSRRQGLSSGNTIYF
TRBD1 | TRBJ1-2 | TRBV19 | TGTGCCAGTAGTTCCCTTAGGGACAGCCGTAACTATGGCTACACCTTC | CASSSLRDSRNYGYTF
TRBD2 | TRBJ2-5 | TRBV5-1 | TGCGCCAGCAGCTGGGGACTAGCGGGGGCCCAAGAGACCCAGTACTTC | CASSWGLAGAQETQYF
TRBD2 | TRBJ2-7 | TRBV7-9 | TGTGCCAGCAGCTTAGGGGGACTAGCTTACGAGCAGTACTTC | CASSLGGLAYEQYF
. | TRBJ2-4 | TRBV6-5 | TGTGCCAGCAGTGTATCGGGATTAGCCAAAAACATTCAGTACTTC | CASSVSGLAKNIQYF
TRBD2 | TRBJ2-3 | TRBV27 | TGTGCCAGCAAAGCGGGAGTCGAGGGGGATACGCAGTATTTT | CASKAGVEGDTQYF
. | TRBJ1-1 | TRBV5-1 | TGCGCCAGCAGCTTGGCAGAATTAAGTGAAGCTTTCTTT | CASSLAELSEAFF
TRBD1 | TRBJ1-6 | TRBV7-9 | TGTGCCAGCAGCCCACCCGGGCGACAGGGCAGTTCACCCCTCCACTTT | CASSPPGRQGSSPLHF
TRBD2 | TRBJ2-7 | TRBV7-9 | TGTGCCAGCAGCCCGGGACTAGCGGGGGTGTACGAGCAGTACTTC | CASSPGLAGVYEQYF
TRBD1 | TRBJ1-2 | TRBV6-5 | TGTGCCAGCACCTCGGGACAGGCCCCTTATGGCTACACCTTC | CASTSGQAPYGYTF
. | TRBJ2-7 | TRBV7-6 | TGTGCCAGCAGCTCAGGCCAGGTTAGCTCCTACGAGCAGTACTTC | CASSSGQVSSYEQYF
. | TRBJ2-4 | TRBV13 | TGTGCCAGCAGCTTAGAAGGGGTTAGAAACATTCAGTACTTC | CASSLEGVRNIQYF
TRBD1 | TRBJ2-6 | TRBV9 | TGTGCCAGCAGCACTAGGTGGGACAGGGTGGCTGGGGCCAACGTCCTGACTTTC | CASSTRWDRVAGANVLTF
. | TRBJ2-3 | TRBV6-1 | TGTGCCAGCAGTGGTTCGAGAGCGGACACAGATACGCAGTATTTT | CASSGSRADTDTQYF
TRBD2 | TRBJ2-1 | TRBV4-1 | TGCGCCAGCGGACAACTAGCGGTCAATGAGCAGTTCTTC | CASGQLAVNEQFF
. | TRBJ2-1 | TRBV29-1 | TGCAGCGTTGAGAGCGAGAACGACAATGAGCAGTTCTTC | CSVESENDNEQFF
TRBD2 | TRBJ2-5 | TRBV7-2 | TGTGCCAGCAGCCCATCTAGCGGGGGGTACAAAGAGACCCAGTACTTC | CASSPSSGGYKETQYF
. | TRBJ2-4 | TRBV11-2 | TGTGCCAGCAGCTTGATTGATCCGGAAAACATTCAGTACTTC | CASSLIDPENIQYF
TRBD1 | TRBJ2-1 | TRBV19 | TGTGCCAGTAAGAGGGACAGGGAGGGCAATGAGCAGTTCTTC | CASKRDREGNEQFF
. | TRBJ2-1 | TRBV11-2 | TGTGCCAGCAGCTTTTTGAAAGGGAGCAACAATGAGCAGTTCTTC | CASSFLKGSNNEQFF
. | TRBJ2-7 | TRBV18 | TGTGCCAGCTCACCTGGGACTGACTCCTACGAGCAGTACTTC | CASSPGTDSYEQYF
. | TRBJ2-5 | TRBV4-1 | TGCGCCAGCAGCCAAGAGGGCAGGGCGGAGACCCAGTACTTC | CASSQEGRAETQYF
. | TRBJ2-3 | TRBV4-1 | TGCGCCAGCAGCCAAAACAGCGGAGACACAGATACGCAGTATTTT | CASSQNSGDTDTQYF